These 19 T cell receptor beta chains were all obtained from the same sample, sequenced in a study of cytomegalovirus exposure and HLA in healthy donors. Amplification used 60 Vbeta primers and 13 Jbeta primers. The table came from immunoSEQ multiplex PCR; TCRdb's copy has only in-frame clones and leaves some out. In all, the sample yields around 45,000 clones. Sequencing was performed on PBMCs. The receptors were gathered from a male donor in good health and CMV-seronegative.

This rearrangement joins TRBV14 to TRBJ1-6; 8 bases map to TRBD1. Germline CDR1 SGHDN, CDR2 FVKESK. The CDR3 extends over 16 amino acids. V dropped 2 bases and J dropped 9; count of bases not matched to a gene: 9. The DNA of the CDR3 is TGTGCCAGCAGCCAACTCGGACAGGGCCTGACTTCACCCCTCCACTTT. Translation gives CASSQLGQGLTSPLHF.

The chain joins TRBV5-1 to TRBJ2-5, with 7 nucleotides matching TRBD1. Germline values: CDR1 SGHRS, CDR2 YFSETQ. The J segment lost 1 base and the V segment lost 4 bases, leaving 4 bases of the junction unmatched. This CDR3 has 14 amino acids. The CDR3 DNA follows: TGCGCCAGCAGCCCCGAGGGGGCCCAAGAGACCCAGTACTTC. It codes for CASSPEGAQETQYF. Looking up the rest from reference TRBV5-1 and TRBJ2-5 gives the full variable domain: KAGVTQTPRYLIKTRGQQVTLSCSPISGHRSVSWYQQTPGQGLQFLFEYFSETQRNKGNFPGRFSGRQFSNSRSEMNVSTLELGDSALYLCASSPEGAQETQYFGPGTRLLVL.

The chain recombines TRBV4-1 with TRBJ1-6; 8 bases fit TRBD1. The CDR3 spans 18 residues. CDR1 is MGHRA and CDR2 is YSYEKL in the germline V gene. The ends lost 4 bases at V and 13 bases at J; junction bases unmatched: 21. CDR3 in DNA: TGCGCCAGCAGCCTATTAGTAGCACAGGGGGTCCGGGAAATGCCCCTCCACTTT. Amino acids: CASSLLVAQGVREMPLHF.

The gene calls are TRBV30 and TRBJ2-3; weak D call: TRBD2 (6 bases). The CDR3 runs to 12 residues. The V gene lost 4 bases and the J gene lost 4 bases, with 9 bases spanning the gap. Germline assignment: CDR1 GTSNPN and CDR2 SVGIG (reference sequence). CDR3 residues: CAWTREADTQYF. The CDR3 DNA reads TGTGCCTGGACCAGGGAGGCAGATACGCAGTATTTT. Combining the CDR3 with reference TRBV30 and TRBJ2-3 gives the whole variable domain SQTIHQWPATLVQPVGSPLSLECTVEGTSNPNLYWYRQAAGRGLQLLFYSVGIGQISSEVPQNLSASRPQDRQFILSSKKLLLSDSGFYLCAWTREADTQYFGPGTRLTVL.

The CDR3 DNA sequence: TGTGCCAGCAGTGAACGAGAGACCCAGTACTTC. This encodes CASSERETQYF. This chain joins TRBV6-1 and TRBJ2-5; D gene ambiguous. The germline V and J ends were trimmed by 2 bases and 4 bases, with 2 bases remaining between them. CDR1 MNHNS and CDR2 SASEGT come from the germline V gene. This CDR3 has 11 residues.

The chain couples TRBV5-1 to TRBJ2-3; TRBD1 is a possible D gene (6 bases). V was shortened by 4 bases and J by 0 bases, with 15 bases between the two germline ends. CDR1 and CDR2 from the germline V gene are SGHRS and YFSETQ. This CDR3 has 16 residues. DNA of the CDR3: TGCGCCAGCAGCAACGACAGGAGCTCTAGCACAGATACGCAGTATTTT. Its translation: CASSNDRSSSTDTQYF.

The V call is TRBV10-3, the J call TRBJ1-1, with D uncertain. V lost 11 bases to trimming and J lost 3 bases, with 16 bases between them. Germline CDR1 reads ENHRY; CDR2 reads SYGVKD. There are 13 residues in the CDR3. CDR3 DNA sequence: TGTGCCGCACGCGTGAGCCCGGACACTGAAGCTTTCTTT. Its protein product is CAARVSPDTEAFF.

The CDR3 DNA reads TGTGCTTCGGACAGGGGGCTCGGTAGTGAAAAACTGTTTTTT. It yields the protein CASDRGLGSEKLFF. The V call is TRBV30, the J call TRBJ1-4, with TRBD1 identical over 11 bases. CDR1 is GTSNPN and CDR2 is SVGIG in the germline V gene (reference sequence). The CDR3 runs 14 residues. The full variable domain, rest sourced from reference TRBV30 and TRBJ1-4, is SQTIHQWPATLVQPVGSPLSLECTVEGTSNPNLYWYRQAAGRGLQLLFYSVGIGQISSEVPQNLSASRPQDRQFILSSKKLLLSDSGFYLCASDRGLGSEKLFFGSGTQLSVL.

The genes are TRBV5-4 and TRBJ2-7; 7 positions match TRBD2. V gave up 4 bases and J gave up 4 bases; unmatched junction bases: 11. This CDR3 region has 15 residues. CDR1 and CDR2 from the germline V gene are SGHNT and YYREEE (reference sequence). DNA for the CDR3: TGTGCCAGCAGCCCCTCGAGCGGGGCAGCATACGAGCAGTACTTC. It yields the protein CASSPSSGAAYEQYF.

Points on this clone: The junction departs from germline at one end; a sequencing error may be responsible. The chain is built from TRBV14 and TRBJ1-2; 8 positions match TRBD1. Germline V CDR1 and CDR2: SGHDN, FVKESK. This CDR3 is 15 amino acids long. This CDR3 reads CASSTWDRPLTGEWF. The CDR3 DNA follows: TGTGCCAGCAGCACTTGGGACAGGCCCTTAACCGGGGAGTGGTTC. Full variable domain (remainder filled in from reference TRBV14 and TRBJ1-2): EAGVTQFPSHSVIEKGQTVTLRCDPISGHDNLYWYRRVMGKEIKFLLHFVKESKQDESGMPNNRFLAERTGGTYSTLKVQPAELEDSGVYFCASSTWDRPLTGEWFGSGTRLTVV.

The rearrangement links TRBV9 to TRBJ2-7, with D maybe TRBD1 (5 bases). This CDR3 is built from 13 residues. Germline CDR1 is SGDLS and CDR2 is YYNGEE. V gave up 5 bases and J gave up 2 bases, with 11 bases separating them. The DNA for the CDR3 is TGTGCCAGCAGTCCCAGGGTTGCCTACGAGCAGTACTTC. Its protein product is CASSPRVAYEQYF.

The chain joins TRBV11-2 to TRBJ2-5; 9 nucleotides align to TRBD2. Germline loops: CDR1 SGHAT, CDR2 FQNNGV. This CDR3 comprises 18 residues. Unmatched junction bases numbered 15, after V lost 2 bases and J lost 5 bases. The CDR3 loop is CASSLSLVIAGGLETQYF. In DNA form, the CDR3 reads TGTGCCAGCAGCTTATCCCTGGTCATTGCGGGGGGGCTCGAGACCCAGTACTTC.

The V call is TRBV18, the J call TRBJ1-2, with 8 bases lining up with TRBD1. J was trimmed by 5 bases and V by 3 bases; bases with no gene match: 2. The CDR3 extends over 13 amino acids. Per the germline V gene, CDR1 is KGHSH and CDR2 is LQKENI. The CDR3 loop is CASSPDRGYGYTF. Written as DNA, the CDR3 is TGTGCCAGCTCACCTGACAGGGGATATGGCTACACCTTC. Full variable domain (rest looked up from reference TRBV18 and TRBJ1-2): NAGVMQNPRHLVRRRGQEARLRCSPMKGHSHVYWYRQLPEEGLKFMVYLQKENIIDESGMPKERFSAEFPKEGPSILRIQQVVRGDSAAYFCASSPDRGYGYTFGSGTRLTVV.

The V gene is TRBV18, the J gene TRBJ2-7; 8 bases line up with TRBD1. V shed 1 base, J shed 5 bases, and the junction held 10 bases outside the gene matches. Germline CDR1 reads KGHSH; CDR2 reads LQKENI. The CDR3 spans 16 residues. The CDR3 loop reads CASSPLPAGGGNEQYF. CDR3 in DNA: TGTGCCAGCTCACCACTTCCGGCAGGGGGCGGCAACGAGCAGTACTTC. Drawing the rest from reference TRBV18 and TRBJ2-7, the complete variable domain is NAGVMQNPRHLVRRRGQEARLRCSPMKGHSHVYWYRQLPEEGLKFMVYLQKENIIDESGMPKERFSAEFPKEGPSILRIQQVVRGDSAAYFCASSPLPAGGGNEQYFGPGTRLTVT.

The rearrangement links TRBV6-5 to TRBJ1-2; D might be TRBD1 (5 bases). Germline CDR1 is MNHEY and CDR2 is SVGAGI. Trimming took 2 bases from V and 3 from J, leaving 7 bases between them. This CDR3 is built from 13 residues. The CDR3 coding sequence is TGTGCCAGCAGTTACGCAGGGCACTATGGCTACACCTTC. Translating it yields CASSYAGHYGYTF.

The genes are TRBV30 and TRBJ1-6; a possible D gene is TRBD1 (5 bases). There are 15 residues in the CDR3. CDR1 and CDR2 from the germline V gene are GTSNPN and SVGIG (reference sequence). V dropped 3 bases and J dropped 4 bases, with 13 bases sitting between them. For the CDR3, the DNA is TGTGCCTGGAGAGCAGGGTTCGGATATAATTCACCCCTCCACTTT. This encodes CAWRAGFGYNSPLHF.

Considering frequency, this clone is medium-sized (0.01 to 0.1%). The chain recombines TRBV6-1 with TRBJ2-6; D is ambiguous. Deletions cut 3 bases from V and 0 bases from J, with 9 bases between. Germline-derived CDR1 and CDR2 are MNHNS and SASEGT. The CDR3 covers 16 residues. The CDR3 loop reads CASSDRPGSGANVLTF. CDR3 sequence (DNA): TGTGCCAGCAGTGACAGGCCAGGCTCTGGGGCCAACGTCCTGACTTTC.

V and J are TRBV18 and TRBJ2-6; 8 bases line up with TRBD2. The CDR3 contains 15 residues. Looked up from germline, CDR1 is KGHSH and CDR2 is LQKENI. The V segment lost 6 bases and the J segment 4 bases; nucleotides outside the gene matches: 5. The CDR3 loop is CASSTGGSGANVLTF. Written as DNA, the CDR3 is TGTGCCAGCTCCACGGGGGGGAGCGGGGCCAACGTCCTGACTTTC. The whole variable domain, remainder taken from reference TRBV18 and TRBJ2-6, is NAGVMQNPRHLVRRRGQEARLRCSPMKGHSHVYWYRQLPEEGLKFMVYLQKENIIDESGMPKERFSAEFPKEGPSILRIQQVVRGDSAAYFCASSTGGSGANVLTFGAGSRLTVL.

This chain uses TRBV6-5 with TRBJ1-6; possible D gene TRBD1, 6 bases. This CDR3 contains 14 residues. V lost 8 bases and J 10 bases, leaving 18 bases between the germline ends. Germline-derived CDR1 and CDR2 are MNHEY and SVGAGI. The CDR3 bases are TGTGCCAGCCGAGAAGAGGGACAAGGGTCACCCCTCCACTTT. Translation: CASREEGQGSPLHF.